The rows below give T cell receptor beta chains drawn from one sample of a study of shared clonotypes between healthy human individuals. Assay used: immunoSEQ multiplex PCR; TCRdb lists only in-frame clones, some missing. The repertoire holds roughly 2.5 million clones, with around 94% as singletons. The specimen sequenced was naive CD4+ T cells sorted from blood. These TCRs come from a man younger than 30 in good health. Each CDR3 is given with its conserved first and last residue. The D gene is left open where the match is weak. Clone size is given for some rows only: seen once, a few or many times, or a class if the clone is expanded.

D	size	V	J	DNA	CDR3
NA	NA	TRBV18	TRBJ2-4	TGTGCCAGCTCACCATCGAACGGGGGTACCAAAAACATTCAGTACTTC	CASSPSNGGTKNIQYF
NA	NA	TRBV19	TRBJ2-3	TGTGCCAGTAGTATAAGGCAGGCCTCCACAGATACGCAGTATTTT	CASSIRQASTDTQYF
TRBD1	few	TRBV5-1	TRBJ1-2	TGCGCCAGCAGCCGGGGACAGGAAAACTATGGCTACACCTTC	CASSRGQENYGYTF
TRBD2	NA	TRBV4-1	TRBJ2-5	TGCGCCAGCAGCCGCGACGCTAGCGGGGGGGCCACGGGGGAGACCCAGTACTTC	CASSRDASGGATGETQYF
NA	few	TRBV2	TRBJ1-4	TGTGCCAGCAGTCTCCAGGGAGCAAGTGAAAAACTGTTTTTT	CASSLQGASEKLFF
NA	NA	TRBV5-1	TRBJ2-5	TGCGCCAGCAGCTTAGGACATGGAGAGACCCAGTACTTC	CASSLGHGETQYF
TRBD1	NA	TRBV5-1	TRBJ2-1	TGCGCCAGCACCGGACAGGGGTGGTACAATGAGCAGTTCTTC	CASTGQGWYNEQFF
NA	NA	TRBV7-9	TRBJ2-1	TGTGCCAGCAGCCGTAGCTTCGTGGATGAGCAGTTCTTC	CASSRSFVDEQFF
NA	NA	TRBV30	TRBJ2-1	TGTGCCTGGAGTGTGCCGGGTAGGCTGAATGAGCAGTTCTTC	CAWSVPGRLNEQFF
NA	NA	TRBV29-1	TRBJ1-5	TGCAGCGTTGGGATCGGTGATCAGCCCCAGCATTTT	CSVGIGDQPQHF
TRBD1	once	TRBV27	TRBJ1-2	TGTGCCAGCAGTTTGGCCGGGACAGGCGGCTATGGCTACACCTTC	CASSLAGTGGYGYTF
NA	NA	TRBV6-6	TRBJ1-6	TGTGCCACCCTCCGACGGGCCTTAGATTCACCCCTCCACTTT	CATLRRALDSPLHF
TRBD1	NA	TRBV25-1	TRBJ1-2	TGTGCCAGCAGCGACAGGGCTAACTATGGCTACACCTTC	CASSDRANYGYTF
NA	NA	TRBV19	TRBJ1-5	TGTGCCAGTAGTCTTCAAACGGGACAAATCATATATAGCAATCAGCCCCAGCATTTT	CASSLQTGQIIYSNQPQHF
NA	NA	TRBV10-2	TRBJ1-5	TGCGCCAGTACCGGGGGCAATCAGCCCCAGCATTTT	CASTGGNQPQHF
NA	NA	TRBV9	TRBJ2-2	TGTGCCAGCAGCGTAGCTACGACCACCGGGGAGCTGTTTTTT	CASSVATTTGELFF
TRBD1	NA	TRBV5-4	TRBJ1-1	TGTGCCAGCAGCTGGAACCGGGACAGGGTTTCTGAAGCTTTCTTT	CASSWNRDRVSEAFF
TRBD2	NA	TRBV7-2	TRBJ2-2	TGTGCCAGCAGCTTAGGGGGAGGGCCTAACGGGGAGCTGTTTTTT	CASSLGGGPNGELFF
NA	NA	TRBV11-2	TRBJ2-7	TGTGCCAGCAGCTTAGTCCAGGGGAAGAGATACGAGCAGTACTTC	CASSLVQGKRYEQYF
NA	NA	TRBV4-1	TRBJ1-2	TGCGCCAGCAGCCCTATTGACAGTAACTATGGCTACACCTTC	CASSPIDSNYGYTF
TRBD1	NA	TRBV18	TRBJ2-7	TGTGCCAGCTCAGGACGGGACAGGGGGACCTCCGAGCAGTACTTC	CASSGRDRGTSEQYF
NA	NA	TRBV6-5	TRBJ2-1	TGTGCCAGCACGCCAGGGTCAGGGAATGAGCAGTTCTTC	CASTPGSGNEQFF
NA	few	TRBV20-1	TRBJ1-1	TGCAGTGCTCGCGGAGGTGAAGCTTTCTTT	CSARGGEAFF
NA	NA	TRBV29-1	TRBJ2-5	TGCAGCGTTGTCCCTCGGGCCCCATCCGGACACAAAGGCGCCCCACAAGAGACCCAGTACTTC	CSVVPRAPSGHKGAPQETQYF
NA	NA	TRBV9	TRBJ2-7	TGTGCCAGCAGCGTAGTCGGGGGCCCAGGCGAGCAGTACTTC	CASSVVGGPGEQYF
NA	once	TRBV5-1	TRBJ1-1	TGCGCCAGCAGCTTGGCCGGCAGTATACAGAACACTGAAGCTTTCTTT	CASSLAGSIQNTEAFF
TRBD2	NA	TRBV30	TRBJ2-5	TGTGCCTCAAGTCCCGGGACTAGCAATCCCCCGTTGGGGGAGACCCAGTACTTC	CASSPGTSNPPLGETQYF
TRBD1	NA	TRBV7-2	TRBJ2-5	TGTGCCAGCAGCTTAGCCGGGACAGAGCAAGAGACCCAGTACTTC	CASSLAGTEQETQYF
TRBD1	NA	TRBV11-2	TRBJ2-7	TGTGCCAGCAGCTCCCAGGTGGGACAGAACCTATACGAGCAGTACTTC	CASSSQVGQNLYEQYF
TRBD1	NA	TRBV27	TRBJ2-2	TGTGCCAGCAGGGGGGACAGATACACCGGGGAGCTGTTTTTT	CASRGDRYTGELFF
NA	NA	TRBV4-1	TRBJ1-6	TGCGCCAGCAGCCAAGACTCGTTCAGGGATAGGGCACCCCTCCACTTT	CASSQDSFRDRAPLHF